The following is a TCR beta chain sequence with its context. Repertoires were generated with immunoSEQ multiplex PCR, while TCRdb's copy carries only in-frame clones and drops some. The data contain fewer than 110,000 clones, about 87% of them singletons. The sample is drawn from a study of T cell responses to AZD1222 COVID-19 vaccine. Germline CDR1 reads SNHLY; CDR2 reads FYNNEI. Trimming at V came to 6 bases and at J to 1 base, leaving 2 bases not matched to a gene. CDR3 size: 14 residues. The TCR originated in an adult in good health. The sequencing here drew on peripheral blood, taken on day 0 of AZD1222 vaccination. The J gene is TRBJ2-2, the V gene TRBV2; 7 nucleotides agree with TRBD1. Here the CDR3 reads CASRGTVNTGELFF. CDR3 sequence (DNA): TGTGCCAGCAGGGGGACAGTGAACACCGGGGAGCTGTTTTTT.